These 21 T cell receptor beta chains originate from one sample sequenced in a study of radiotherapy plus CTLA-4 blockade in lung cancer. The repertoire was sequenced with immunoSEQ multiplex PCR; TCRdb's copy has only in-frame clones and lacks some. The data hold more than 75,000 clones, with about three quarters observed a single time. This sample comprised peripheral blood, obtained from a patient treated with radiotherapy plus ipilimumab. These receptors originate from a human donor with non-small cell lung cancer that progressed on radiotherapy plus ipilimumab.

The V gene is TRBV7-2, the J gene TRBJ2-1; 14 bases are shared with TRBD2. Losses at the gene ends were 2 bases for V and 1 base for J; bases not matched to a gene: 4. This CDR3 is built from 18 residues. Germline CDR1 and CDR2: SGHTA and FQGNSA. DNA of the CDR3: TGTGCCAGCAGCTTAAGGACTAGCGGGAGGCGGTCCTACAATGAGCAGTTCTTC. Translating it yields CASSLRTSGRRSYNEQFF.

This clone was seen once. The chain has TRBV9 and TRBJ1-4; D is perhaps TRBD1 (5 bases). This CDR3 contains 15 residues. V was pared by 3 bases and J by 6 bases, with 15 bases between. Germline CDR1 is SGDLS and CDR2 is YYNGEE. The CDR3 nucleotides are TGTGCCAGCAGCGGAGGGGTGGCGGTCTATGAAAAACTGTTTTTT. As protein: CASSGGVAVYEKLFF.

The V call is TRBV7-9, the J call TRBJ2-2; 9 nucleotides line up with TRBD2. CDR1 is SEHNR and CDR2 is FQNEAQ in the germline V gene (reference sequence). The CDR3 sequence is 14 residues long. Trimming took 3 bases from V and 6 from J; bases not matched to a gene: 2. The CDR3 coding sequence is TGTGCCAGCAGCTTGGCGGGAGGGGCCGGGGAGCTGTTTTTT. Translation gives CASSLAGGAGELFF.

The rearrangement joins TRBV28 to TRBJ2-5; 10 bases fit TRBD1. The CDR3 extends over 18 amino acids. V dropped 3 bases and J dropped 2; count of bases not matched to a gene: 12. The germline V gene encodes CDR1 MDHEN and CDR2 SYDVKM. The CDR3 DNA reads TGTGCCAGCAGTTTGAGGGGGACAGGGGTGGTCGGGCAAGAGACCCAGTACTTC. Translation: CASSLRGTGVVGQETQYF. Looking up the rest from reference TRBV28 and TRBJ2-5 gives the full variable domain: DVKVTQSSRYLVKRTGEKVFLECVQDMDHENMFWYRQDPGLGLRLIYFSYDVKMKEKGDIPEGYSVSREKKERFSLILESASTNQTSMYLCASSLRGTGVVGQETQYFGPGTRLLVL.

DNA for the CDR3: TGTGCCAGCAGCCCTCGGGGGGTTATTCATGAGCAGTTCTTC. Residues: CASSPRGVIHEQFF. The chain is built from TRBV5-4 and TRBJ2-1; 7 nucleotides line up with TRBD2. This CDR3 comprises 14 residues. With V trimmed by 4 bases and J by 8 bases, 9 bases remained unmatched. The V gene's germline CDR1 is SGHNT and CDR2 YYREEE (reference sequence).

The chain links TRBV5-4 to TRBJ2-5; TRBD1 aligns across 8 bases. The junction had 10 bases not matched to a gene; V was cut back by 4 bases and J by 5 bases. This CDR3 comprises 15 residues. Germline CDR1 reads SGHNT; CDR2 reads YYREEE (reference sequence). The CDR3: CASSPVGTGRETQYF. The CDR3 coding sequence is TGTGCCAGCAGCCCGGTAGGGACAGGAAGGGAGACCCAGTACTTC.

This chain joins TRBV4-1 and TRBJ2-5, with D possibly matching TRBD2 (5 bases). V shed 3 bases and J shed 4 bases, with 12 bases lying between them. Germline CDR1 MGHRA, CDR2 YSYEKL. The CDR3 sequence is 14 residues long. The DNA for the CDR3 is TGCGCCAGCAGCCAGGCCCCGGGAAGAGAGACCCAGTACTTC. Amino acid sequence: CASSQAPGRETQYF.

There are a few counts of this clone. This chain links TRBV7-3 with TRBJ2-7, with 10 bases fitting TRBD2. The CDR3 has 13 residues. CDR1 and CDR2 from the germline V gene are SGHTA and FQGTGA. V gave up 6 bases and J gave up 6 bases; unmatched junction bases: 5. CDR3 in DNA: TGTGCCAGCAGTCGAAGCGGGGGGGCCGAGCAGTACTTC. This gives the protein CASSRSGGAEQYF.

The chain employs TRBV27 and TRBJ2-1, with D maybe TRBD1 (6 bases). Germline V gives CDR1 MNHEY, CDR2 SMNVEV (reference sequence). The CDR3 covers 17 residues. V was pared by 1 base and J by 0 bases, with 13 bases between. Written as DNA, the CDR3 is TGTGCCAGCAGTTTATGGGGACACCAAAACTCCTACAATGAGCAGTTCTTC. Residues: CASSLWGHQNSYNEQFF.

The chain employs TRBV28 and TRBJ1-1; no definite D call. Germline lookup yields CDR1 MDHEN and CDR2 SYDVKM. Trimming pared 6 bases from V and 4 bases from J, leaving 6 bases between. The CDR3 has 11 amino acids. The CDR3 is CASSQVTEAFF. The CDR3 bases are TGTGCCAGCAGCCAAGTCACTGAAGCTTTCTTT.

This rearrangement joins TRBV19 to TRBJ2-7; 15 positions match TRBD2. The V and J ends lost 6 bases and 4 bases, in that order; junction bases with no gene match: 7. The CDR3 is 16 amino acids. Germline assignment: CDR1 LNHDA and CDR2 SQIVND (reference sequence). CDR3 sequence (DNA): TGTGCCAGTAGCAAAACCGGGACTAGCGGGAGGTACGAGCAGTACTTC. Its translation: CASSKTGTSGRYEQYF. Complete variable domain (other parts from reference TRBV19 and TRBJ2-7): DGGITQSPKYLFRKEGQNVTLSCEQNLNHDAMYWYRQDPGQGLRLIYYSQIVNDFQKGDIAEGYSVSREKKESFPLTVTSAQKNPTAFYLCASSKTGTSGRYEQYFGPGTRLTVT.

The table lists this clone with a few counts. The chain couples TRBV21-1 to TRBJ2-3; the D call TRBD2 from the table was never checked on the DNA. TRBV21-1 is recorded as a pseudogene. The CDR3 contains 17 residues. The CDR3 nucleotides read TGTGCCAGCAGCAGCCTAGCGGGGGGAAACCAGGGAGATACGCAGTATTTT. It codes for CASSSLAGGNQGDTQYF.

The genes are TRBV27 and TRBJ1-1; D is unclear. Trimming took off 1 base at V and 1 base at J, with 7 bases between the two ends. Germline V CDR1 and CDR2: MNHEY, SMNVEV (reference sequence). The CDR3 sequence is 14 residues long. CDR3 sequence reads: CASSLYPPNTEAFF. The CDR3 nucleotides read TGTGCCAGCAGTTTATACCCACCGAACACTGAAGCTTTCTTT.

The chain uses TRBV28 and TRBJ1-3, with no clear D. The V gene's germline CDR1 is MDHEN and CDR2 SYDVKM. This CDR3 contains 14 residues. Trimming took 6 bases from V and 0 from J, leaving 9 bases between them. As DNA, the CDR3 is TGTGCCAGCAGCGTTACACTCTCTGGAAACACCATATATTTT. It encodes CASSVTLSGNTIYF.

The rearrangement uses TRBV27 and TRBJ1-5; D is undetermined. V shed 1 base and J shed 0 bases, with 7 bases lying between them. Germline V lookup: CDR1 MNHEY, CDR2 SMNVEV (reference sequence). CDR3 size: 15 residues. The CDR3 loop reads CASSLYSGSNQPQHF. The CDR3 nucleotides are TGTGCCAGCAGTTTATACTCAGGTAGCAATCAGCCCCAGCATTTT.

The chain carries TRBV7-8 and TRBJ2-3; 10 bases are a match to TRBD1. The CDR3 is 15 amino acids. Germline CDR1 SGHVS, CDR2 FQNEAQ. Germline trimming cut 5 bases from V and 5 bases from J; bases unmatched to any gene: 7. The CDR3 here is CASSQGTGAQDTQYF. CDR3 sequence (DNA): TGTGCCAGCAGCCAGGGGACAGGGGCCCAAGATACGCAGTATTTT.

This rearrangement joins TRBV5-1 to TRBJ2-5; TRBD1 matches 10 bases. The germline V gene encodes CDR1 SGHRS and CDR2 YFSETQ. The CDR3 loop spans 15 amino acids. The V segment lost 1 base and the J segment 3 bases; nucleotides outside the gene matches: 3. CDR3 sequence reads: CASSLTGTGEETQYF. The DNA for the CDR3 is TGCGCCAGCAGCTTGACAGGGACAGGGGAAGAGACCCAGTACTTC. The whole variable domain, filled in from reference TRBV5-1 and TRBJ2-5, reads KAGVTQTPRYLIKTRGQQVTLSCSPISGHRSVSWYQQTPGQGLQFLFEYFSETQRNKGNFPGRFSGRQFSNSRSEMNVSTLELGDSALYLCASSLTGTGEETQYFGPGTRLLVL.

This clone occurred once. The chain has TRBV9 and TRBJ1-1; D is unresolved. There are 13 residues in the CDR3. The germline V gene encodes CDR1 SGDLS and CDR2 YYNGEE. Trimming took 0 bases from V and 0 from J, leaving 3 bases between them. The CDR3 DNA reads as TGTGCCAGCAGCGTAGCTCTGAACACTGAAGCTTTCTTT. Translated: CASSVALNTEAFF.

The rearrangement links TRBV4-3 to TRBJ2-5; possible D gene TRBD1, 6 bases. The germline V gene encodes CDR1 LGHNA and CDR2 YSLEER. V was clipped by 0 bases and J by 7 bases, with 18 bases between them. The CDR3 sequence is 16 residues long. This CDR3 reads CASSQDEKGTRGTQYF. CDR3 DNA sequence: TGCGCCAGCAGCCAAGATGAAAAGGGGACAAGGGGGACCCAGTACTTC.

The V call is TRBV6-1, the J call TRBJ1-5; TRBD1 agrees at 9 bases. The CDR3 has 19 amino acids. CDR1 is MNHNS, CDR2 SASEGT, per germline. V lost 1 base, J lost 6 bases, and 16 bases stayed unmatched. For the CDR3, the DNA is TGTGCCAGCAGTGAAGGGGTTGGGACAGGGTGGGTGATCCGTCAGCCCCAGCATTTT. This translates into CASSEGVGTGWVIRQPQHF.

The V and J genes are TRBV4-3 and TRBJ1-2, with D perhaps matching TRBD1 (6 bases). The CDR3 totals 12 residues. The V gene's germline CDR1 is LGHNA and CDR2 YSLEER. V dropped 3 bases and J dropped 10 bases, with 12 bases sitting between them. The CDR3 DNA reads as TGCGCCAGCAGCCAGGGGGGCGGTTTCTACACCTTC. This sequence encodes CASSQGGGFYTF.